This is a list of T cell receptor beta chains from one sample in a study of shared clonotypes between healthy human individuals. Clones were sequenced by immunoSEQ multiplex PCR, and TCRdb holds only the in-frame ones, with some missing. This table holds over a million clones, around 78% found once. The specimen sequenced was memory CD4+ T cells from PBMCs. The receptor set was obtained from a man between 18 and 35 years old in good health. Some clones in this sample may be carry-over from other donors' samples. The CDR3 runs from the conserved cysteine through the conserved F or W. D genes are given only for firm matches. Clone size is stated in some rows and not others, as once, few, many or a class when expanded.

few	TRBV30	TRBJ2-5	NA	CAWSVSWAGSLLETQYF	TGTGCCTGGAGTGTATCCTGGGCGGGGTCCCTCCTTGAGACCCAGTACTTC
NA	TRBV7-9	TRBJ2-1	TRBD2	CASSPEVASGSSYNEQFF	TGTGCCAGCAGCCCAGAGGTCGCTAGCGGGAGCTCCTACAATGAGCAGTTCTTC
once	TRBV7-2	TRBJ2-3	TRBD2	CASSLGGRAVDTQYF	TGTGCCAGCAGCTTAGGCGGGAGGGCCGTAGATACGCAGTATTTT
many	TRBV10-1	TRBJ2-3	NA	CASSDRGGGDTQYF	TGCGCCAGCAGTGATCGGGGAGGGGGAGATACGCAGTATTTT
NA	TRBV5-1	TRBJ1-1	TRBD1	CASSLARDRVGSEAFF	TGCGCCAGCAGCTTGGCACGGGACAGGGTAGGGTCTGAAGCTTTCTTT
NA	TRBV10-3	TRBJ2-7	TRBD2	CAISGVLAGAYEQYF	TGTGCCATCAGTGGTGTGTTAGCGGGCGCCTACGAGCAGTACTTC
NA	TRBV6-1	TRBJ2-3	NA	CASSEIFPTDTQYF	TGTGCCAGCAGTGAGATCTTCCCCACGGATACGCAGTATTTT
NA	TRBV5-1	TRBJ2-2	TRBD2	CASSLATSGIDGELFF	TGCGCCAGCAGCTTGGCGACTAGCGGGATTGACGGGGAGCTGTTTTTT
NA	TRBV5-6	TRBJ1-2	TRBD1	CASNRGQGNYGYTF	TGTGCCAGCAACCGAGGACAGGGAAACTATGGCTACACCTTC
NA	TRBV5-6	TRBJ2-5	NA	CASSVRALQETQYF	TGTGCCAGCAGCGTCCGGGCCCTTCAAGAGACCCAGTACTTC
NA	TRBV27	TRBJ2-1	TRBD1	CASRMDRGYYNEQFF	TGTGCCAGCCGCATGGACAGGGGGTACTACAATGAGCAGTTCTTC
NA	TRBV28	TRBJ2-7	TRBD1	CASRTGGRTYEQYF	TGTGCCAGCAGGACAGGGGGTAGAACCTACGAGCAGTACTTC
NA	TRBV10-2	TRBJ2-7	TRBD2	CASRPGLAGAYEQYF	TGCGCCAGCAGACCGGGACTAGCGGGAGCCTACGAGCAGTACTTC
NA	TRBV6-5	TRBJ2-7	NA	CASSAPGQPYEQYF	TGTGCCAGCAGTGCCCCGGGACAACCCTACGAGCAGTACTTC
NA	TRBV5-4	TRBJ2-7	TRBD2	CASSPGLAVPYEQYF	TGTGCCAGCAGCCCGGGACTAGCGGTACCCTACGAGCAGTACTTC
NA	TRBV7-2	TRBJ1-2	NA	CASSLTLQANYGYTF	TGTGCCAGCAGCTTGACACTGCAGGCGAACTATGGCTACACCTTC